The T cell receptor (beta chain) described here comes from a study of T cell repertoires in cytomegalovirus infection. Study-level information: CMV infection together with matching HLA type was indicated by public TCR beta signatures. General study results and limits: There were HLA-C-restricted CMV-specific TCR beta clonotypes dominating the ex vivo response. Carriers of CMV plus the relevant HLA were identified by cumulative public TCR beta family frequency.

The table lists this clonotype with many counts. Its antigen is as yet unknown. TCRdb re-analysed the reads in MiXCR, keeping a single row per CDR3 protein. Among approximately 140,000 distinct CDR3 sequences listed, 20% to 30% were seen once. CDR3 length: 13 residues. Germline CDR1 and CDR2: SGHAT and FQNNGV. V dropped 1 base and J dropped 3 bases, with 4 bases sitting between them. The sequenced material came from PBMCs, sequenced either directly or after in vitro stimulation (not recorded which). This TCR derives from a human donor in good health (CMV status not recorded). Some clones in this sample may be carry-over from other donors' samples. The chain carries TRBV11-2 and TRBJ2-1; D gene ambiguous. The chain's CDR3 is CASSLALYNEQFF. The CDR3 coding sequence is TGTGCCAGCAGCTTAGCGCTCTACAATGAGCAGTTCTTC.